There are many counts of the clone carrying this TCR beta chain. No antigen is known for it. The sample belongs to a study of breast tumors, draining lymph nodes, adjacent tissues. Samples came from axillary lymph nodes draining the breast cancer. Study-wide results and limits: Luminal-like breast cancer showed significantly higher tumor–nontumor repertoire similarity than basal-like. Tumor T cell lymph node origin was a supported hypothesis, not proven. Tumor repertoires ranked between lymph nodes and nontumor tissue in diversity, with V and J gene preferences. Data fit most tumor T cells coming from lymph node, expanding in tumor.

V lost 6 bases and J lost 3; bases outside the gene matches: 9. CDR1 is LNHDA and CDR2 is SQIVND in the germline V gene (reference sequence). The CDR3 consists of 15 residues. Via MiXCR, TCRdb re-called the multiplex PCR reads, giving one row per CDR3 protein. Here the sample spans over 150,000 distinct CDR3 sequences, roughly 30% being singletons. The chain combines TRBV19 with TRBJ1-2; 8 bases match TRBD1. The clonotype comes from a female donor with breast cancer. Some clones in this sample may be carry-over from other donors' samples. The sample comprised axillary lymph node tissue. The CDR3 is CASSLQGEGDYGYTF. In nucleotides, the CDR3 is TGTGCCAGTAGCCTACAGGGGGAGGGGGACTATGGCTACACCTTC.